A selection of T cell receptor beta chains follows, all from one sample in a study of CD4 T cells in relation to SARS-CoV-2 and coronaviruses. Assay used: immunoSEQ multiplex PCR; TCRdb lists only in-frame clones, some missing. The sample includes some 40,000 clones, roughly 80% of them seen just once. Antigen specificity for these receptors is unknown. The sequenced sample was naive CD4+ T cells from PBMCs, cultured in vitro. The receptors derive from an adult with COVID-19. Both conserved end residues are part of each CDR3. Each record gives: D gene, V gene, clone size, J gene, CDR3 protein, CDR3 DNA. The D gene is left open where the match is weak. Only some rows state a clone size, as once, few, many or a class for expanded clones.

d_gene: .; v_gene: TRBV6-6; abundance: .; j_gene: TRBJ1-5; CDR3aa: CASSSRARDDQPQHF; CDR3nt: TGTGCCAGCAGTTCTCGGGCGAGGGACGATCAGCCCCAGCATTTT
d_gene: TRBD2; v_gene: TRBV11-2; abundance: .; j_gene: TRBJ2-3; CDR3aa: CASSLWLAGGLSDTQYF; CDR3nt: TGTGCCAGCAGCTTATGGCTAGCGGGAGGACTTTCAGATACGCAGTATTTT
d_gene: .; v_gene: TRBV29-1; abundance: .; j_gene: TRBJ2-1; CDR3aa: CSGKTTSYNEQFF; CDR3nt: TGCAGCGGGAAGACCACGTCCTACAATGAGCAGTTCTTC
d_gene: .; v_gene: TRBV19; abundance: few; j_gene: TRBJ2-1; CDR3aa: CASSNGRRGSNEQFF; CDR3nt: TGTGCCAGTAGTAACGGGAGAAGGGGGTCAAATGAGCAGTTCTTC
d_gene: TRBD1; v_gene: TRBV19; abundance: .; j_gene: TRBJ2-6; CDR3aa: CASSLLRRDRGLGGANVLTF; CDR3nt: TGTGCCAGTAGTCTACTCCGAAGGGACAGGGGGCTAGGTGGGGCCAACGTCCTGACTTTC
d_gene: .; v_gene: TRBV7-6; abundance: .; j_gene: TRBJ2-5; CDR3aa: CASSRHTRGSAFQETQYF; CDR3nt: TGTGCCAGCAGCAGACATACACGTGGGAGTGCCTTCCAAGAGACCCAGTACTTC
d_gene: TRBD2; v_gene: TRBV7-6; abundance: .; j_gene: TRBJ2-1; CDR3aa: CASSSNLLAASSYNEQFF; CDR3nt: TGTGCCAGCAGCTCCAACCTACTAGCGGCGAGCTCCTACAATGAGCAGTTCTTC
d_gene: .; v_gene: TRBV9; abundance: .; j_gene: TRBJ2-7; CDR3aa: CASSVGTNYYEQYF; CDR3nt: TGTGCCAGCAGCGTAGGAACTAATTACTACGAGCAGTACTTC
d_gene: .; v_gene: TRBV28; abundance: .; j_gene: TRBJ1-2; CDR3aa: CASNLASNYGYTF; CDR3nt: TGTGCCAGCAACCTGGCGTCTAACTATGGCTACACCTTC
d_gene: .; v_gene: TRBV18; abundance: .; j_gene: TRBJ2-3; CDR3aa: CASSATDTQYF; CDR3nt: TGTGCCAGCTCAGCGACAGATACGCAGTATTTT
d_gene: .; v_gene: TRBV9; abundance: .; j_gene: TRBJ1-2; CDR3aa: CASSVAGTPYGYTF; CDR3nt: TGTGCCAGCAGCGTAGCCGGGACACCGTATGGCTACACCTTC
d_gene: .; v_gene: TRBV5-1; abundance: once; j_gene: TRBJ1-1; CDR3aa: CASRSRSVNTEAFF; CDR3nt: TGCGCCAGCAGGTCGAGGAGTGTTAACACTGAAGCTTTCTTT
d_gene: .; v_gene: TRBV7-9; abundance: .; j_gene: TRBJ1-2; CDR3aa: CASSLALIEQLYGYTF; CDR3nt: TGTGCCAGCAGCTTAGCGCTAATAGAACAGCTTTATGGCTACACCTTC
d_gene: .; v_gene: TRBV7-3; abundance: .; j_gene: TRBJ2-5; CDR3aa: CASSLTEGLWETQYF; CDR3nt: TGTGCCAGCAGCTTGACGGAGGGGTTATGGGAGACCCAGTACTTC
d_gene: .; v_gene: TRBV7-2; abundance: .; j_gene: TRBJ2-7; CDR3aa: CASSWDGHGPYEQYF; CDR3nt: TGTGCCAGCAGTTGGGACGGACACGGGCCCTACGAGCAGTACTTC
d_gene: .; v_gene: TRBV7-9; abundance: .; j_gene: TRBJ2-2; CDR3aa: CASSFVLGATGELFF; CDR3nt: TGTGCCAGCAGCTTTGTTCTGGGGGCGACCGGGGAGCTGTTTTTT
d_gene: .; v_gene: TRBV6-1; abundance: .; j_gene: TRBJ1-3; CDR3aa: CASSEGRAGGNTIYF; CDR3nt: TGTGCCAGCAGTGAAGGCAGAGCGGGAGGAAACACCATATATTTT
d_gene: .; v_gene: TRBV6-1; abundance: once; j_gene: TRBJ1-6; CDR3aa: CASSEARGGNSPLHF; CDR3nt: TGTGCCAGCAGTGAAGCGCGGGGGGGGAATTCACCCCTCCACTTT
d_gene: TRBD2; v_gene: TRBV30; abundance: .; j_gene: TRBJ2-5; CDR3aa: CAWSPLAGSETQYF; CDR3nt: TGTGCCTGGAGTCCACTAGCGGGATCAGAGACCCAGTACTTC
d_gene: .; v_gene: TRBV7-9; abundance: once; j_gene: TRBJ2-2; CDR3aa: CASSLASRSVVGELFF; CDR3nt: TGTGCCAGCAGCTTAGCTAGTCGGTCTGTGGTCGGGGAGCTGTTTTTT
d_gene: .; v_gene: TRBV19; abundance: .; j_gene: TRBJ2-1; CDR3aa: CASSTPTVYEQFF; CDR3nt: TGTGCCAGTAGTACTCCGACAGTCTATGAGCAGTTCTTC
d_gene: .; v_gene: TRBV2; abundance: .; j_gene: TRBJ1-5; CDR3aa: CASSDGGPDNSNQPQHF; CDR3nt: TGTGCCAGCAGTGATGGGGGCCCGGACAATAGCAATCAGCCCCAGCATTTT
d_gene: TRBD1; v_gene: TRBV27; abundance: .; j_gene: TRBJ1-5; CDR3aa: CASSPFGGTGLGQPQHF; CDR3nt: TGTGCCAGCAGTCCTTTTGGGGGGACAGGGCTGGGGCAGCCCCAGCATTTT
d_gene: .; v_gene: TRBV7-3; abundance: few; j_gene: TRBJ2-1; CDR3aa: CASSSIPAGGSQFF; CDR3nt: TGTGCCAGCAGCTCCATTCCAGCAGGGGGGTCGCAGTTCTTC
d_gene: TRBD1; v_gene: TRBV18; abundance: .; j_gene: TRBJ2-5; CDR3aa: CASSPPWTGVEETQYF; CDR3nt: TGTGCCAGCTCACCACCATGGACAGGGGTCGAGGAGACCCAGTACTTC
d_gene: TRBD2; v_gene: TRBV6-6; abundance: .; j_gene: TRBJ2-5; CDR3aa: CASSYTAGALGETQYF; CDR3nt: TGTGCCAGCAGTTACACGGCGGGAGCTCTAGGAGAGACCCAGTACTTC
d_gene: TRBD2; v_gene: TRBV28; abundance: .; j_gene: TRBJ2-3; CDR3aa: CASSFWDVREGRRDTQYF; CDR3nt: TGTGCCAGCAGTTTCTGGGACGTGAGGGAGGGCCGGAGAGATACGCAGTATTTT
d_gene: TRBD1; v_gene: TRBV27; abundance: .; j_gene: TRBJ2-1; CDR3aa: CASSLLGQGRNEQFF; CDR3nt: TGTGCCAGCAGTTTACTGGGACAGGGGCGGAATGAGCAGTTCTTC
d_gene: .; v_gene: TRBV5-1; abundance: .; j_gene: TRBJ1-1; CDR3aa: CASSLDMGPGTEAFF; CDR3nt: TGCGCCAGCAGCTTGGATATGGGGCCGGGCACTGAAGCTTTCTTT
d_gene: .; v_gene: TRBV5-4; abundance: medium-sized; j_gene: TRBJ2-7; CDR3aa: CASSPQQAPGEQYF; CDR3nt: TGTGCCAGCAGCCCCCAGCAGGCCCCGGGCGAGCAGTACTTC
d_gene: TRBD2; v_gene: TRBV6-4; abundance: .; j_gene: TRBJ2-5; CDR3aa: CASSETSGGQETQYF; CDR3nt: TGTGCCAGCAGTGAAACTAGCGGGGGGCAAGAGACCCAGTACTTC
d_gene: .; v_gene: TRBV6-5; abundance: .; j_gene: TRBJ2-5; CDR3aa: CASSYLRDAETQYF; CDR3nt: TGTGCCAGCAGTTACCTCCGGGACGCAGAGACCCAGTACTTC
d_gene: TRBD2; v_gene: TRBV2; abundance: .; j_gene: TRBJ2-5; CDR3aa: CASSLGTSVETQYF; CDR3nt: TGTGCCAGCAGCCTGGGGACTAGCGTCGAGACCCAGTACTTC
d_gene: TRBD2; v_gene: TRBV28; abundance: .; j_gene: TRBJ2-7; CDR3aa: CASRNPGLAGGSSYEQYF; CDR3nt: TGTGCCAGCAGGAATCCGGGACTAGCGGGAGGGAGCTCCTACGAGCAGTACTTC
d_gene: .; v_gene: TRBV27; abundance: once; j_gene: TRBJ1-1; CDR3aa: CASRAGPMNTEAFF; CDR3nt: TGTGCCAGCAGGGCAGGGCCTATGAACACTGAAGCTTTCTTT
d_gene: .; v_gene: TRBV19; abundance: large; j_gene: TRBJ1-5; CDR3aa: CASSGQYHSNQPQHF; CDR3nt: TGTGCCAGTAGCGGACAGTACCATAGCAATCAGCCCCAGCATTTT
d_gene: TRBD1; v_gene: TRBV7-9; abundance: few; j_gene: TRBJ2-2; CDR3aa: CASSDRDSGLSTGELFF; CDR3nt: TGTGCCAGCAGCGACCGGGACAGCGGCCTTAGCACCGGGGAGCTGTTTTTT
d_gene: .; v_gene: TRBV10-3; abundance: .; j_gene: TRBJ2-5; CDR3aa: CATRPGGTEETQYF; CDR3nt: TGTGCCACTAGACCGGGGGGGACAGAAGAGACCCAGTACTTC
d_gene: .; v_gene: TRBV30; abundance: .; j_gene: TRBJ1-5; CDR3aa: CAWSVVGIHQPQHF; CDR3nt: TGTGCCTGGAGTGTAGTGGGGATACATCAGCCCCAGCATTTT
d_gene: .; v_gene: TRBV11-2; abundance: .; j_gene: TRBJ2-2; CDR3aa: CASSLARAGELFF; CDR3nt: TGTGCCAGCAGTTTAGCCAGGGCAGGGGAGCTGTTTTTT
d_gene: TRBD2; v_gene: TRBV15; abundance: once; j_gene: TRBJ2-1; CDR3aa: CATSRRAAPGGDEQFF; CDR3nt: TGTGCCACCAGCAGACGCGCAGCGCCGGGAGGGGATGAGCAGTTCTTC